This T cell receptor (beta chain) was profiled in a study of technical replicates of blood from a handful of donors. The repertoire was sequenced with immunoSEQ multiplex PCR; TCRdb's copy has only in-frame clones and lacks some. The profile covers about 68,000 clones, with 95% to 97% appearing a single time and roughly 0.25% taken by the ten largest. Germline-derived CDR1 and CDR2 are WNHNN and SYGVQD (reference sequence). V lost 4 bases, J lost 4 bases, and 13 bases lay in between. This CDR3 region has 14 residues. The sample taken for sequencing was T cells isolated from PBMCs. The chain uses TRBV10-1 and TRBJ2-5; D is perhaps TRBD2 (5 bases). The receptor was isolated from a human donor in good health. The CDR3 reads CASSGEGVRETQYF. Here the CDR3 DNA reads TGCGCCAGCAGTGGAGAGGGAGTACGAGAGACCCAGTACTTC.